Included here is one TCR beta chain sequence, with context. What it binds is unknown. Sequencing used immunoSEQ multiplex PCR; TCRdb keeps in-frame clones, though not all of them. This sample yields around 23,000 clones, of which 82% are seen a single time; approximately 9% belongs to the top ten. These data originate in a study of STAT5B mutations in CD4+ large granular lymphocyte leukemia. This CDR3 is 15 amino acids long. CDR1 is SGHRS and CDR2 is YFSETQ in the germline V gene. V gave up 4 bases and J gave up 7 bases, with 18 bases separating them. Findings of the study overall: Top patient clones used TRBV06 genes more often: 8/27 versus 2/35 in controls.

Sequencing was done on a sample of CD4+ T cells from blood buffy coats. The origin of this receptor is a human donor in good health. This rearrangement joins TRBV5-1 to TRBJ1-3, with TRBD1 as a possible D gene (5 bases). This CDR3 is CASSENPGPRNTIYF. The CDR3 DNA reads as TGCGCCAGCAGCGAGAACCCGGGACCTCGGAACACCATATATTTT.